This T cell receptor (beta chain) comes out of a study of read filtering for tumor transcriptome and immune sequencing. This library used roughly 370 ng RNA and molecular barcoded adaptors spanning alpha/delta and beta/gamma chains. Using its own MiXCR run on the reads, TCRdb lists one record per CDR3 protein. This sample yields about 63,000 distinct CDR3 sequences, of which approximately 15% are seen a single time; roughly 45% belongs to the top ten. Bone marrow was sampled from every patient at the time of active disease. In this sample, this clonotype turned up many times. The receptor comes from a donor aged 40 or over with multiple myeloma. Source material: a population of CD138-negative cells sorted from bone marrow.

The CDR3 DNA follows: TGTGCCAGCAGCTTCGGCATAAACACTGAAGCTTTCTTT. It translates to CASSFGINTEAFF. The rearrangement uses TRBV13 and TRBJ1-1, with unresolved D. Trimming stripped 3 bases from V and 2 bases from J, with 7 bases between. This CDR3 spans 13 amino acids. The germline gives CDR1 PRHDT, CDR2 FYEKMQ (reference sequence). Full variable domain (rest looked up from reference TRBV13 and TRBJ1-1): AAGVIQSPRHLIKEKRETATLKCYPIPRHDTVYWYQQGPGQDPQFLISFYEKMQSDKGSIPDRFSAQQFSDYHSELNMSSLELGDSALYFCASSFGINTEAFFGQGTRLTVV.